These T cell receptor beta chains were read from a single sample in a study of shared clonotypes between healthy human individuals. The repertoire was sequenced with immunoSEQ multiplex PCR; TCRdb's copy has only in-frame clones and lacks some. The repertoire holds millions of clones, with just over 90% as singletons. The source material was naive CD4+ T cells sorted from blood. The source is a man aged 18 to 29 in good health. Each CDR3 is given with its conserved first and last residue. D genes are given only for firm matches. A row's size may be missing; if present it is once, few, many or a size class.

clone_size	v_call	j_call	cdr3_length	d_call	cdr3_nt	cdr3_aa
NA	TRBV10-3	TRBJ2-6	17	NA	TGTGCCATCAGCCCGCTAGCTCCAAGCTCTGGGGCCAACGTCCTGACTTTC	CAISPLAPSSGANVLTF
NA	TRBV6-4	TRBJ2-3	14	TRBD2	TGTGCCAGCAGCCCGGTGCTAGCGGGAGGTACGCAGTATTTT	CASSPVLAGGTQYF
NA	TRBV5-5	TRBJ1-1	14	NA	TGTGCCAGCAGCTTGACCAGGATGAACACTGAAGCTTTCTTT	CASSLTRMNTEAFF
NA	TRBV5-6	TRBJ2-4	14	NA	TGTGCCAGCAGCTTTCGGCAGGGACTAAACATTCAGTACTTC	CASSFRQGLNIQYF
NA	TRBV5-4	TRBJ2-2	18	TRBD2	TGTGCCAGCAGCTTGGTGGGACTAGCAGATTGGAACACCGGGGAGCTGTTTTTT	CASSLVGLADWNTGELFF
NA	TRBV28	TRBJ2-3	14	NA	TGTGCCAGCAGCCCCGGGACCCGCACAGATACGCAGTATTTT	CASSPGTRTDTQYF
NA	TRBV19	TRBJ2-3	16	TRBD2	TGTGCCACAAGGCCCTATGTCGGGAGGGAGACAGATACGCAGTATTTT	CATRPYVGRETDTQYF
NA	TRBV11-2	TRBJ2-7	14	NA	TGTGCCAGCAGCTGGGACGGGCTAGAGTACGAGCAGTACTTC	CASSWDGLEYEQYF
NA	TRBV18	TRBJ1-3	14	NA	TGTGCCAGCTCACCCACCGTGGTAGGAAACACCATATATTTT	CASSPTVVGNTIYF
NA	TRBV25-1	TRBJ2-7	14	TRBD2	TGTGCCAGCAGTGCCCAGCGGGAGTCTAGTGAGCAGTACTTC	CASSAQRESSEQYF
NA	TRBV15	TRBJ1-1	14	TRBD1	TGTGCCACCAGCAGGGGACAGGTGAACACTGAAGCTTTCTTT	CATSRGQVNTEAFF
NA	TRBV7-2	TRBJ2-7	12	NA	TGTGCCAGCAGCTTCGACAGCTACGAGCAGTACTTC	CASSFDSYEQYF
NA	TRBV5-1	TRBJ1-2	15	NA	TGCGCCAGCAGCCCCGCTGGGAGGGCTAACTATGGCTACACCTTC	CASSPAGRANYGYTF
NA	TRBV7-7	TRBJ2-7	14	NA	TGTGCTAGAGCCCCCAACGGGATTCCTAGGAAGCAGTACTTC	CARAPNGIPRKQYF
NA	TRBV30	TRBJ2-2	14	TRBD2	TGTGCCTGGGAAGGACTAGCGGGGGTGGGGGAGCTGTTTTTT	CAWEGLAGVGELFF
NA	TRBV5-5	TRBJ2-5	15	TRBD2	TGTGCCAGCAGCTTGGTGGCGGGGGGCATTGAGACCCAGTACTTC	CASSLVAGGIETQYF
NA	TRBV7-2	TRBJ1-2	15	TRBD1	TGTGCCAGCAGCTTAGTAGTACAGGGGTCCTATGGCTACACCTTC	CASSLVVQGSYGYTF
NA	TRBV7-6	TRBJ2-6	14	NA	TGTGCCAGCAGCGAACGCTATGGGGCCAACGTCCTGACTTTC	CASSERYGANVLTF
once	TRBV4-3	TRBJ1-6	14	NA	TGCGCCAGCAGCCAAGGCAGCTATAATTCACCCCTCCACTTT	CASSQGSYNSPLHF
NA	TRBV5-6	TRBJ2-2	16	TRBD1	TGTGCCAGCAGCCGTGGGGACAGGGGGCCTACCGGGGAGCTGTTTTTT	CASSRGDRGPTGELFF
NA	TRBV6-6	TRBJ2-5	15	TRBD2	TGTGCCAGCAGTCACCCACGGGGGGGCGGCGAGACCCAGTACTTC	CASSHPRGGGETQYF
NA	TRBV10-3	TRBJ1-2	12	NA	TGTGCCATCAGTGAGGGAGAGAATGGCTACACCTTC	CAISEGENGYTF
NA	TRBV19	TRBJ2-7	15	NA	TGTGCCCCCATGCGCGGAGGGAAGAGCTCCTACGAGCAGTACTTC	CAPMRGGKSSYEQYF
NA	TRBV5-1	TRBJ2-1	12	NA	TGCGCCAGCAGCTTGCAAGGAAATGAGCAGTTCTTC	CASSLQGNEQFF
NA	TRBV4-1	TRBJ2-7	16	TRBD2	TGCGCCAGCAGCCAAGAGTTGACTAGCGGGAGATACGAGCAGTACTTC	CASSQELTSGRYEQYF
NA	TRBV18	TRBJ2-5	18	NA	TGTGCCAGCTCACGAACCGGGACTGCGCATCCGATCAGAGAGACCCAGTACTTC	CASSRTGTAHPIRETQYF
NA	TRBV10-3	TRBJ1-4	15	TRBD1	TGTGCCACAAGCTCAGGGGGTGGGAAGAATGAAAAACTGTTTTTT	CATSSGGGKNEKLFF
NA	TRBV9	TRBJ1-4	13	NA	TGTGCCAGCAGCGTTCATGGGGGAGGGAAACTGTTTTTT	CASSVHGGGKLFF
once	TRBV10-1	TRBJ1-1	14	NA	TGCGCCAGCAGGGCGCAAGAGGGGACAAATGAAGCTTTCTTT	CASRAQEGTNEAFF
NA	TRBV6-6	TRBJ2-5	12	NA	TGTGCCAGCAGTCCCAGAGCGGAGACCCAGTACTTC	CASSPRAETQYF
NA	TRBV5-4	TRBJ2-3	16	TRBD2	TGTGCCAGCAGCCCTCTCCTAGCGGGAGGGACAGATACGCAGTATTTT	CASSPLLAGGTDTQYF
NA	TRBV5-1	TRBJ2-7	11	NA	TGCGCCAGCAGCGGGGACTACGAGCAGTACTTC	CASSGDYEQYF
NA	TRBV6-5	TRBJ2-7	14	TRBD1	TGTGCCAGCATGCCGGGACAGGCATCCTACGAGCAGTACTTC	CASMPGQASYEQYF